This T cell receptor (beta chain) was observed in a study of T cells in Graves' hyperthyroidism and ophthalmopathy. What was amplified from RNA transcripts were TCR beta CDR3 regions. The TCR CDR3 was amplified in a first-round RT-PCR using the HTBI primer set. TCRdb used MiXCR to reprocess the multiplex PCR reads, holding one entry per CDR3 protein. The sample includes over 200,000 distinct CDR3 sequences, 13% to 15% of them seen just once. The CDR3 spans 14 residues. Trimming took 4 bases from V and 1 from J; bases not matched to a gene: 2. Per the germline V gene, CDR1 is LGHNA and CDR2 is YNFKEQ. Blood was obtained at the first hyperthyroidism diagnosis, which preceded any ophthalmopathy symptoms.

The chain recombines TRBV4-2 with TRBJ2-7, with 9 positions matching TRBD2. This sequence originates from a woman in her 40s with Graves' hyperthyroidism that later progressed to Graves' ophthalmopathy. Sequencing input: blood. As DNA, the CDR3 is TGTGCCAGCAGCCTAGCGGGAGAGTCCTACGAGCAGTACTTC. It encodes CASSLAGESYEQYF.